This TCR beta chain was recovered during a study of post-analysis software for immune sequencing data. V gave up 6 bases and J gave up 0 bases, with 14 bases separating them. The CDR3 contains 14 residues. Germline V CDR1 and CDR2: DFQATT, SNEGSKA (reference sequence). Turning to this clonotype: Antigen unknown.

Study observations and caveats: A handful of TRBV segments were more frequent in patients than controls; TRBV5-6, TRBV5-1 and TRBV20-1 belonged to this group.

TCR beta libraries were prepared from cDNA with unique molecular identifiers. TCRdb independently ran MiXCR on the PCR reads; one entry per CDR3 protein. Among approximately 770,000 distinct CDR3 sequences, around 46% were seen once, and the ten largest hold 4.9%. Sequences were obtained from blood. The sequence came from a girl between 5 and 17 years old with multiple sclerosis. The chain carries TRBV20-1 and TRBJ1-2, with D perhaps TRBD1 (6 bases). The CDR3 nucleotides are TGCAGTGCGCCGACAGGCTCCCCTAACTATGGCTACACCTTC. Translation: CSAPTGSPNYGYTF.